A selection of T cell receptor beta chains follows, all from one sample in a study of T cells after yellow fever vaccination. TCRdb reprocessed the 5' RACE reads via MiXCR and lists one record per CDR3 protein. The data hold a few hundred thousand distinct CDR3 sequences, with roughly 3.5% observed a single time. The material sequenced was PBMCs, taken on the day of the yellow fever booster vaccination. These receptors all come from a man younger than 35 who received the YFV17D yellow fever vaccine. CDR3s include the opening cysteine and the closing phenylalanine or tryptophan. D genes are given only for firm matches. A clone size is listed for some rows: how often the clone was seen (once, few, many), or a class if it is expanded.

CDR3: CASSVTGPGNSPLHF
DNA: TGCGCCAGCAGCGTGACAGGGCCAGGAAATTCACCCCTCCACTTT
size: many
length: 15
D: TRBD1
J: TRBJ1-6
V: TRBV5-1

CDR3: CAISESLAPTQYF
DNA: TGTGCCATCAGTGAGTCACTAGCGCCGACGCAGTATTTT
size: many
length: 13
D: TRBD2
J: TRBJ2-3
V: TRBV10-3

CDR3: CASSLTPSGATGELFF
DNA: TGCGCCAGCAGCTTGACTCCCTCGGGAGCCACCGGGGAGCTGTTTTTT
size: NA
length: 16
D: NA
J: TRBJ2-2
V: TRBV5-1

CDR3: CASSKLPGLAAYEQYF
DNA: TGTGCCAGCAGCAAGCTACCGGGACTAGCGGCCTACGAGCAGTACTTC
size: few
length: 16
D: TRBD2
J: TRBJ2-7
V: TRBV7-6

CDR3: CASGPRDSYEQYF
DNA: TGTGCCAGCGGACCGCGGGACAGCTACGAGCAGTACTTC
size: NA
length: 13
D: NA
J: TRBJ2-7
V: TRBV6-5

CDR3: CASSPRTGKETQYF
DNA: TGTGCCAGCAGCCCCCGGACAGGGAAAGAGACCCAGTACTTC
size: many
length: 14
D: TRBD1
J: TRBJ2-5
V: TRBV11-2

CDR3: CTVQRGTDTQYF
DNA: TGCACCGTGCAAAGGGGGACAGATACGCAGTATTTT
size: many
length: 12
D: NA
J: TRBJ2-3
V: TRBV29-1

CDR3: CASRNGGAGTDTQYF
DNA: TGTGCCAGCAGAAACGGGGGAGCTGGCACAGATACGCAGTATTTT
size: few
length: 15
D: NA
J: TRBJ2-3
V: TRBV6-5

CDR3: CASSFRTDRVGEQYF
DNA: TGTGCCAGCAGCTTCCGGACCGACAGGGTAGGCGAGCAGTACTTC
size: many
length: 15
D: TRBD1
J: TRBJ2-7
V: TRBV7-9

CDR3: CASSLDGTTEETQYF
DNA: TGCGCCAGCAGCTTGGACGGGACTACCGAAGAGACCCAGTACTTC
size: few
length: 15
D: TRBD2
J: TRBJ2-5
V: TRBV5-1

CDR3: CSASAMGTGYSGELFF
DNA: TGCAGTGCTAGCGCCATGGGGACGGGTTATTCCGGGGAGCTGTTTTTT
size: many
length: 16
D: NA
J: TRBJ2-2
V: TRBV20-1

CDR3: CASRPTSGVFTGELFF
DNA: TGTGCCAGCAGACCCACTAGCGGGGTATTTACCGGGGAGCTGTTTTTT
size: few
length: 16
D: TRBD2
J: TRBJ2-2
V: TRBV7-2

CDR3: CAISESRTGEVQPQHF
DNA: TGTGCCATCAGTGAGTCGAGGACAGGGGAAGTTCAGCCCCAGCATTTT
size: few
length: 16
D: TRBD1
J: TRBJ1-5
V: TRBV10-3

CDR3: CSVAPRGYGYTF
DNA: TGCAGTGTAGCTCCCCGGGGCTATGGCTACACCTTC
size: few
length: 12
D: NA
J: TRBJ1-2
V: TRBV20-1